The 30 T cell receptor beta chains listed next were all sequenced from one sample in a study of blood T cell repertoires in COVID-19. Some clones are missing from TCRdb's copy, which holds only in-frame ones; the method was immunoSEQ multiplex PCR. This table holds 150,000 to 200,000 clones, 81% found once. The sample comprised peripheral blood. The receptors were gathered from a man aged 55 to 69 with active or convalescent COVID-19.

The chain's CDR3 is CASSQRSGGAEETQYF. CDR3 DNA: TGTGCCAGCAGCCAGAGGAGCGGGGGGGCCGAAGAGACCCAGTACTTC. This chain uses TRBV4-2 with TRBJ2-5; 10 nucleotides match TRBD2. With V trimmed by 3 bases and J by 3 bases, 7 bases remained unmatched. Germline V gene sequence: CDR1 LGHNA, CDR2 YNFKEQ. The CDR3 runs to 16 residues.

The chain employs TRBV7-9 and TRBJ1-1, with D possibly being TRBD1 (6 bases). The V gene lost 8 bases and the J gene lost 6 bases, with 16 bases spanning the gap. This CDR3 region has 13 residues. Germline V gene sequence: CDR1 SEHNR, CDR2 FQNEAQ (reference sequence). The CDR3 spells CASRAGAFSEAFF. As DNA, the CDR3 is TGTGCCAGCCGCGCGGGGGCGTTCTCTGAAGCTTTCTTT.

This sequence joins TRBV21-1 and TRBJ1-2. TRBV21-1 is assigned pseudogene status. This CDR3 has 14 amino acids. The CDR3 sequence: CASSKEAGGAGYTF. The CDR3, as DNA: TGTGCCAGCAGCAAAGAGGCCGGGGGTGCTGGCTACACCTTC.

CDR3 DNA: TGTGCCAGCAGTTACTCAAGTGGGGGGGGAGAGACCCAGTACTTC. Encoded protein: CASSYSSGGGETQYF. The chain combines TRBV6-5 with TRBJ2-5, with 7 bases identical to TRBD2. This CDR3 has 15 amino acids. Looked up from germline, CDR1 is MNHEY and CDR2 is SVGAGI. Trimming at V came to 0 bases and at J to 4 bases, leaving 5 bases not matched to a gene.

This clone was recorded at least ten times. This chain uses TRBV12-3 or TRBV12-4 with TRBJ1-1; no reliable D call. The CDR3 is made up of 13 amino acids. V was clipped by 5 bases and J by 0 bases, with 7 bases between them. The CDR3, as DNA: TGTGCCAGCAGTCCGAGGGTGAACACTGAAGCTTTCTTT. Protein: CASSPRVNTEAFF.

This clone has a handful of counts. CDR3 coding DNA: TGTGCCAGCAGTGAAGGGAGCCCGGGTCCTAGGGGGGGAAACACCATATATTTT. This gives the protein CASSEGSPGPRGGNTIYF. The chain joins TRBV2 to TRBJ1-3; a possible D gene is TRBD1 (6 bases). From germline, CDR1 is SNHLY and CDR2 FYNNEI. V was pared by 1 base and J by 4 bases, with 20 bases between. This CDR3 is 18 amino acids long.

The CDR3 here is CASSPQTATWTDTQYF. In DNA, the CDR3 is TGTGCCAGCAGCCCCCAGACGGCGACTTGGACAGATACGCAGTATTTT. V gene TRBV7-2 combines with J gene TRBJ2-3, with D unresolved. The germline V and J ends were trimmed by 5 bases and 3 bases, with 18 bases remaining between them. The CDR3 is 16 amino acids. Per the germline V gene, CDR1 is SGHTA and CDR2 is FQGNSA.

The V and J genes are TRBV2 and TRBJ1-6, with D possibly TRBD1 on 6 matching bases. From germline, CDR1 is SNHLY and CDR2 FYNNEI. V was cut by 4 bases and J by 5 bases, with 12 bases left in between. This CDR3 comprises 15 residues. The CDR3 bases are TGTGCCAGCAGTGTCAGGACAGCCGATAATTCACCCCTCCACTTT. Translation gives CASSVRTADNSPLHF.

The rearrangement links TRBV3-1 (or the pseudogene TRBV3-2) to TRBJ1-2; D gene ambiguous. This CDR3 contains 14 residues. CDR1 and CDR2 (germline): LGHDT, YNNKEL (reference sequence). Deletions cut 4 bases from V and 7 bases from J, with 16 bases between. CDR3 loop: CASSPLGREAGYTF. CDR3 sequence (DNA): TGTGCCAGCAGCCCCCTCGGGAGGGAGGCTGGCTACACCTTC.

The chain employs TRBV9 and TRBJ2-3, with D uncertain. Trimming took 3 bases from V and 4 from J, leaving 9 bases between them. From germline, CDR1 is SGDLS and CDR2 YYNGEE. CDR3 length: 13 residues. The CDR3 region is CASSDGLADTQYF. CDR3 bases: TGTGCCAGCAGCGATGGCCTCGCAGATACGCAGTATTTT.

The CDR3 reads CASSETGETQYF. The CDR3 coding sequence is TGTGCCAGCAGTGAAACGGGGGAGACCCAGTACTTC. V and J are TRBV2 and TRBJ2-5; D possibly corresponds to TRBD2 (5 bases). The V gene lost 2 bases and the J gene lost 5 bases, with 6 bases spanning the gap. The CDR3 extends over 12 amino acids. Per germline, CDR1 SNHLY and CDR2 FYNNEI.

This clone was counted a single time. The chain links TRBV4-2 to TRBJ1-2, with D unclear. Per germline, CDR1 LGHNA and CDR2 YNFKEQ. The V end was cut by 0 bases, the J end by 0 bases, with 5 bases between. The CDR3 covers 14 residues. CDR3 loop: CASSQDIANYGYTF. The CDR3 nucleotides are TGTGCCAGCAGCCAAGATATAGCTAACTATGGCTACACCTTC.

This chain links TRBV11-2 with TRBJ2-5; 7 bases line up with TRBD2. V trimming: 5 bases; J trimming: 2 bases; junction bases outside the gene matches: 14. The CDR3 runs to 17 residues. The germline CDR1 and CDR2 sequences are SGHAT and FQNNGV. The CDR3 region is CASSRGGGTTLQETQYF. The DNA of the CDR3 is TGTGCCAGCAGCAGGGGCGGGGGAACAACGTTACAAGAGACCCAGTACTTC.

J is TRBJ2-2 and V is TRBV5-6; D call uncertain. There are 14 residues in the CDR3. CDR1 is SGHDT, CDR2 YYEEEE, per germline. Trimming took 0 bases from V and 3 from J, leaving 6 bases between them. The CDR3 nucleotides are TGTGCCAGCAGCTTGGATTTCGACACCGGGGAGCTGTTTTTT. Translation gives CASSLDFDTGELFF.

The chain is built from TRBV28 and TRBJ2-5, with D possibly matching TRBD2 (5 bases). In germline, CDR1 is MDHEN, CDR2 SYDVKM. The germline V and J ends were trimmed by 6 bases and 2 bases, with 16 bases remaining between them. The CDR3 runs 15 residues. The CDR3 here is CASSSPGSLQETQYF. CDR3 sequence (DNA): TGTGCCAGCAGCTCACCGGGATCACTACAAGAGACCCAGTACTTC.

The gene calls are TRBV4-1 and TRBJ2-7, with TRBD1 as a possible D gene (6 bases). The V end was cut by 1 base, the J end by 3 bases, with 16 bases between. This CDR3 region has 16 residues. Germline CDR1 MGHRA, CDR2 YSYEKL. DNA of the CDR3: TGCGCCAGCAGCCAAGGGACCGGGACAACCCTCTACGAGCAGTACTTC. The encoded protein is CASSQGTGTTLYEQYF.

This chain links TRBV6-1 with TRBJ2-3, with D possibly matching TRBD2 (7 bases). The length of the CDR3 is 16 residues. CDR1 is MNHNS, CDR2 SASEGT, per germline. Trimming removed 2 bases at V and 3 bases at J, with 15 bases between. CDR3 DNA: TGTGCCAGCAGTGAATTGCCGGGGGGCATGACAGATACGCAGTATTTT. Translated, it gives CASSELPGGMTDTQYF.

This clone was counted once. CDR3 amino acids: CASSLGDRGSYNSPLHF. CDR3 bases: TGTGCCAGCAGCTTGGGGGACAGGGGCTCCTATAATTCACCCCTCCACTTT. The chain couples TRBV5-8 to TRBJ1-6, with 10 nucleotides matching TRBD1. V dropped 0 bases and J dropped 0; count of bases not matched to a gene: 0. Germline V gene sequence: CDR1 SGHTS, CDR2 YDEGEE. This CDR3 is built from 17 residues.

This clone was observed a single time. V and J are TRBV29-1 and TRBJ2-3, with 9 nucleotides matching TRBD2. V was pared by 1 base and J by 5 bases, with 7 bases of the junction left unmatched. There are 15 residues in the CDR3. Germline lookup yields CDR1 SQVTM and CDR2 ANQGSEA. CDR3: CSVEGTGLAIDTQYF. CDR3 DNA sequence: TGCAGCGTTGAAGGAACGGGACTAGCAATAGATACGCAGTATTTT.

The chain employs TRBV6-1 and TRBJ2-1, with 10 bases fitting TRBD2. Germline values: CDR1 MNHNS, CDR2 SASEGT. The CDR3 extends over 20 amino acids. V lost 1 base, J lost 5 bases, and 17 bases stayed unmatched. For the CDR3, the DNA is TGTGCCAGCAGTGAAGACTCGGAAAGATGGACTAGCGGAGCCAACAATGAGCAGTTCTTC. It is translated as CASSEDSERWTSGANNEQFF.

The chain employs TRBV28 and TRBJ2-1; 7 positions agree with TRBD1. The J segment lost 8 bases and the V segment lost 7 bases, leaving 8 bases of the junction unmatched. This CDR3 comprises 13 residues. Per the germline V gene, CDR1 is MDHEN and CDR2 is SYDVKM. The CDR3 nucleotides are TGTGCCAGCACCCGAGGGCAGGGGGATGAGCAGTTCTTC. Its translation: CASTRGQGDEQFF.

The chain couples TRBV10-2 to TRBJ2-3; D ambiguous. Trimming cost V 7 bases and J 6 bases, with 11 bases left between them. The CDR3 totals 12 residues. Germline V gives CDR1 WSHSY, CDR2 SAAADI. The DNA for the CDR3 is TGCGCCAGCAAGGCGACTGGGGATACGCAGTATTTT. Protein product: CASKATGDTQYF.

This rearrangement joins TRBV18 to TRBJ2-7; possibly TRBD1 for D (6 bases). Germline values: CDR1 KGHSH, CDR2 LQKENI. CDR3 length: 12 amino acids. V lost 2 bases, J lost 7 bases, and 9 bases lay in between. The CDR3 reads CASSPDRREQYF. The CDR3 DNA sequence: TGTGCCAGCTCACCAGACAGGCGAGAGCAGTACTTC.

This chain links TRBV28 with TRBJ2-7; D might be TRBD1 (6 bases). V lost 6 bases and J lost 2, with 14 bases in between. The CDR3 runs to 14 residues. Germline V gene sequence: CDR1 MDHEN, CDR2 SYDVKM. CDR3 residues: CASRSTGLTYEQYF. The DNA for the CDR3 is TGTGCCAGCAGATCGACAGGACTCACCTACGAGCAGTACTTC.

This clone was counted a single time. This sequence joins TRBV11-2 and TRBJ2-5; no definite D call. Between the trimmed V and J ends, which lost 0 bases and 4 bases, there was a span of 12 bases. The CDR3 is made up of 15 amino acids. Germline V CDR1 and CDR2: SGHAT, FQNNGV. The CDR3 DNA is TGTGCCAGCAGCTTAGATCGGTTAGGAGCAGAGACCCAGTACTTC. Its protein is CASSLDRLGAETQYF.

The rearrangement uses TRBV27 and TRBJ1-1; D perhaps matches TRBD1 (5 bases). The CDR3 runs to 13 residues. With 2 bases removed from V and 6 bases from J, the gap between germline ends came to 10 bases. The V gene's germline CDR1 is MNHEY and CDR2 SMNVEV (reference sequence). The CDR3 nucleotides read TGTGCCAGCAGTTTAGGAAAGACAGCTGAAGCTTTCTTT. Translation gives CASSLGKTAEAFF.

The chain joins TRBV18 to TRBJ1-2; D is possibly TRBD1 (6 bases). Trimming stripped 0 bases from V and 4 bases from J, with 9 bases between. Germline CDR1 is KGHSH and CDR2 is LQKENI. CDR3 length equals 14 residues. CDR3 sequence reads: CASSPPTGRYGYTF. The CDR3 coding sequence is TGTGCCAGCTCACCACCCACAGGGCGCTATGGCTACACCTTC.

The chain recombines TRBV5-1 with TRBJ2-2; 9 bases agree with TRBD1. The CDR3 contains 15 residues. Germline V gene data show CDR1 as SGHRS and CDR2 as YFSETQ. After removal of 0 bases from V and 5 bases from J, the junction contained 2 bases not matched to a gene. DNA of the CDR3: TGCGCCAGCAGCTTGGGGACAGGGGTTACCGGGGAGCTGTTTTTT. Amino acids: CASSLGTGVTGELFF.

The genes are TRBV5-1 and TRBJ1-1, with 7 bases that match TRBD1. The CDR3 totals 15 residues. The germline gives CDR1 SGHRS, CDR2 YFSETQ. V lost 3 bases and J lost 4; bases outside the gene matches: 9. Written as DNA, the CDR3 is TGCGCCAGCAGCTACCGACAGGGAAGGAGCACTGAAGCTTTCTTT. It specifies CASSYRQGRSTEAFF.

The rearrangement uses TRBV19 and TRBJ2-7, with 9 bases fitting TRBD1. Germline-derived CDR1 and CDR2 are LNHDA and SQIVND (reference sequence). The J segment lost 7 bases and the V segment lost 5 bases, leaving 12 bases of the junction unmatched. The CDR3 has 15 residues. The CDR3 loop reads CASSSQAGQGSEQYF. CDR3 sequence (DNA): TGTGCCAGTAGTTCGCAAGCGGGACAGGGATCGGAGCAGTACTTC.